Listed here are 20 T cell receptor beta chains from one sample, sequenced in a study of blood T cell repertoires in COVID-19. The protocol was immunoSEQ multiplex PCR, while the TCRdb copy is restricted to in-frame clones and leaves out a portion. The sample has roughly 410,000 clones; 89% are singletons. Sequenced: peripheral blood. Source of these receptors: a woman in her 40s with COVID-19, enrolled during active disease.

V is TRBV11-2 and J is TRBJ2-3; the D gene is possibly TRBD1 (5 bases). CDR1 and CDR2 from the germline V gene are SGHAT and FQNNGV. The CDR3 contains 13 residues. Deletions cut 4 bases from V and 4 bases from J, with 9 bases between. CDR3 loop: CASSSGFPDTQYF. The CDR3, as DNA: TGTGCCAGCAGCTCAGGGTTCCCAGATACGCAGTATTTT.

The count of this clone is one. The rearrangement joins TRBV5-1 to TRBJ1-1; 7 bases agree with TRBD1. The CDR3 totals 15 residues. Trimming removed 0 bases from V and 6 bases from J; junction bases left unmatched: 8. Germline CDR1 SGHRS, CDR2 YFSETQ. The CDR3 nucleotides are TGCGCCAGCAGCTTGGATCCGACAGGGTCTGCTGAAGCTTTCTTT. Amino acid sequence: CASSLDPTGSAEAFF.

V is TRBV18 and J is TRBJ1-2, with 10 bases lining up with TRBD1. CDR3 length: 16 residues. Germline V gene data show CDR1 as KGHSH and CDR2 as LQKENI. The junction had 4 bases not matched to a gene; V was cut back by 0 bases and J by 3 bases. CDR3 DNA: TGTGCCAGCTCACCACCGACAGGGGGCAGTGACTATGGCTACACCTTC. It translates to CASSPPTGGSDYGYTF.

The V and J genes are TRBV9 and TRBJ1-2; D not certain. This CDR3 has 12 residues. In germline, CDR1 is SGDLS, CDR2 YYNGEE. Trimming removed 5 bases at V and 4 bases at J, with 9 bases between. CDR3 nucleotide sequence: TGTGCCAGCAGTACAGAGAGCTATGGCTACACCTTC. Translating it yields CASSTESYGYTF.

The rearrangement uses TRBV5-4 and TRBJ1-6; 10 bases line up with TRBD1. Trimming removed 0 bases from V and 8 bases from J; junction bases left unmatched: 8. Per the germline V gene, CDR1 is SGHNT and CDR2 is YYREEE (reference sequence). The CDR3 totals 17 residues. The CDR3 nucleotides are TGTGCCAGCAGCTTGGAGCCGGACAGGGGGACCTATTCACCCCTCCACTTT. Protein product: CASSLEPDRGTYSPLHF.

The V and J genes are TRBV3-1 (or the pseudogene TRBV3-2) and TRBJ1-2, with 7 bases that match TRBD1. Germline trimming cut 5 bases from V and 4 bases from J; bases unmatched to any gene: 4. Looked up from germline, CDR1 is LGHDT and CDR2 is YNNKEL (reference sequence). The CDR3 contains 13 residues. CDR3 protein: CASSADRVYGYTF. Written as DNA, the CDR3 is TGTGCCAGCAGCGCAGACAGGGTCTATGGCTACACCTTC.

In this sample, this clone turned up once. CDR3 nucleotide sequence: TGCGCCAGCAGCAACGACAGGCTTAACTATGGCTACACCTTC. This translates into CASSNDRLNYGYTF. The rearrangement joins TRBV5-1 to TRBJ1-2; D is perhaps TRBD1 (6 bases). The CDR3 runs 14 residues. Trimming cost V 4 bases and J 1 base, with 11 bases left between them. In germline, CDR1 is SGHRS, CDR2 YFSETQ.

The chain employs TRBV6-2 or TRBV6-3 and TRBJ1-2; unclear D gene. Germline-derived CDR1 and CDR2 are MNHEY and SVGEGT. The CDR3 loop spans 13 amino acids. V lost 5 bases and J lost 3, with 10 bases in between. CDR3 in DNA: TGTGCCAGCAGTCTCTCAGTGTACTATGGCTACACCTTC. Its translation is CASSLSVYYGYTF.

The chain couples TRBV5-8 to TRBJ1-6, with D hard to call. V lost 0 bases and J lost 0, with 10 bases in between. Germline CDR1 SGHTS, CDR2 YDEGEE. CDR3 length: 17 residues. CDR3 amino acids: CASSLGLEPSYNSPLHF. The CDR3, as DNA: TGTGCCAGCAGCTTGGGGTTAGAACCCTCCTATAATTCACCCCTCCACTTT.

A single count supports this clone. The V and J genes are TRBV9 and TRBJ1-1; D call uncertain. Germline CDR1 and CDR2: SGDLS and YYNGEE. CDR3 length equals 15 residues. Deletions cut 2 bases from V and 3 bases from J, with 14 bases between. The CDR3 loop reads CASSVSSRGDTEAFF. The CDR3 DNA is TGTGCCAGCAGCGTCTCTTCTCGGGGTGACACTGAAGCTTTCTTT.

Comment on this clone: Other DNA sequences within the sample encode an identical CDR3. The rearrangement uses TRBV18 and TRBJ2-3; D ambiguous. The germline V gene has CDR1 KGHSH and CDR2 LQKENI. The CDR3 runs to 14 residues. Between the trimmed V and J ends, which lost 3 bases and 6 bases, there was a span of 13 bases. Here the CDR3 DNA reads TGTGCCAGCTCACCGCCCCCGTCTGGCGATACGCAGTATTTT. Its translation is CASSPPPSGDTQYF.

This clone was seen only once. This chain connects TRBV28 to TRBJ1-5; TRBD1 might be the D (5 bases). V lost 9 bases to trimming and J lost 8 bases, with 11 bases between them. CDR3 size: 11 residues. CDR1 MDHEN and CDR2 SYDVKM come from the germline V gene. The CDR3 sequence: CASDQGEPQHF. The CDR3 coding sequence is TGTGCCAGTGATCAAGGGGAGCCCCAGCATTTT.

This chain links TRBV19 with TRBJ2-2; 7 bases agree with TRBD1. J gave up 0 bases and V 5 bases, and 6 bases lay outside the gene matches. CDR3 length equals 16 residues. CDR1 is LNHDA and CDR2 is SQIVND in the germline V gene (reference sequence). The CDR3 sequence is CASSPWTGPNTGELFF. The CDR3 DNA reads TGTGCCAGTAGTCCCTGGACAGGCCCGAACACCGGGGAGCTGTTTTTT.

The V call is TRBV29-1, the J call TRBJ2-7; no firm D call. Germline loops: CDR1 SQVTM, CDR2 ANQGSEA. The ends were cut back, 0 bases at V and 4 bases at J, with 4 bases in the middle. The CDR3 covers 11 residues. CDR3 bases: TGCAGCGTTGAAGATTCATACGAGCAGTACTTC. Translation gives CSVEDSYEQYF.

This sequence joins TRBV6-5 and TRBJ2-7; the D gene is possibly TRBD1 (5 bases). The germline CDR1 and CDR2 sequences are MNHEY and SVGAGI. The CDR3 has 13 residues. V shed 0 bases and J shed 6 bases, with 9 bases lying between them. CDR3 nucleotides: TGTGCCAGCAGTTACTCAGGGGTTTCCGAGCAGTACTTC. Its protein is CASSYSGVSEQYF.

The chain carries TRBV5-1 and TRBJ2-1, with 10 bases lining up with TRBD2. CDR3 length: 15 residues. In germline, CDR1 is SGHRS, CDR2 YFSETQ. After removal of 1 base from V and 6 bases from J, the junction contained 4 bases not matched to a gene. Here the CDR3 reads CASSLLAGDLNEQFF. CDR3 sequence (DNA): TGCGCCAGCAGCTTGCTAGCGGGAGATCTCAATGAGCAGTTCTTC. Based on the CDR3 plus reference TRBV5-1 and TRBJ2-1, the full variable domain is KAGVTQTPRYLIKTRGQQVTLSCSPISGHRSVSWYQQTPGQGLQFLFEYFSETQRNKGNFPGRFSGRQFSNSRSEMNVSTLELGDSALYLCASSLLAGDLNEQFFGPGTRLTVL.

The chain couples TRBV19 to TRBJ2-5, with 7 positions matching TRBD1. This CDR3 contains 15 residues. Germline CDR1 and CDR2: LNHDA and SQIVND (reference sequence). The V segment lost 3 bases and the J segment 0 bases; nucleotides outside the gene matches: 4. Written as DNA, the CDR3 is TGTGCCAGTAGTATCACGACAGGGTACCAAGAGACCCAGTACTTC. Translating gives CASSITTGYQETQYF. The whole variable domain, remainder taken from reference TRBV19 and TRBJ2-5, is DGGITQSPKYLFRKEGQNVTLSCEQNLNHDAMYWYRQDPGQGLRLIYYSQIVNDFQKGDIAEGYSVSREKKESFPLTVTSAQKNPTAFYLCASSITTGYQETQYFGPGTRLLVL.

The chain is built from TRBV2 and TRBJ2-7; 12 bases agree with TRBD2. CDR3 length: 13 residues. Trimming removed 11 bases from V and 0 bases from J; junction bases left unmatched: 2. The germline CDR1 and CDR2 sequences are SNHLY and FYNNEI. This CDR3 reads CAGGLAGSYEQYF. Written as DNA, the CDR3 is TGTGCCGGGGGACTAGCGGGCTCCTACGAGCAGTACTTC. The whole variable domain, filled in from reference TRBV2 and TRBJ2-7, reads EPEVTQTPSHQVTQMGQEVILRCVPISNHLYFYWYRQILGQKVEFLVSFYNNEISEKSEIFDDQFSVERPDGSNFTLKIRSTKLEDSAMYFCAGGLAGSYEQYFGPGTRLTVT.

This chain connects TRBV7-9 to TRBJ2-7; D perhaps matches TRBD2 (6 bases). Trimming took 2 bases from V and 0 from J, leaving 11 bases between them. Germline assignment: CDR1 SEHNR and CDR2 FQNEAQ (reference sequence). The CDR3 contains 15 residues. The CDR3 region is CASSLIGSGSYEQYF. In nucleotides, the CDR3 is TGTGCCAGCAGCTTAATAGGTAGCGGCTCCTACGAGCAGTACTTC.

This sequence joins TRBV6-5 and TRBJ2-1, with unresolved D. Germline V lookup: CDR1 MNHEY, CDR2 SVGAGI. The CDR3 has 13 residues. Between the trimmed V and J ends, which lost 4 bases and 5 bases, there was a span of 9 bases. The CDR3 DNA reads TGTGCCAGCAGTTCGACACTCAACAATGAGCAGTTCTTC. It encodes CASSSTLNNEQFF.